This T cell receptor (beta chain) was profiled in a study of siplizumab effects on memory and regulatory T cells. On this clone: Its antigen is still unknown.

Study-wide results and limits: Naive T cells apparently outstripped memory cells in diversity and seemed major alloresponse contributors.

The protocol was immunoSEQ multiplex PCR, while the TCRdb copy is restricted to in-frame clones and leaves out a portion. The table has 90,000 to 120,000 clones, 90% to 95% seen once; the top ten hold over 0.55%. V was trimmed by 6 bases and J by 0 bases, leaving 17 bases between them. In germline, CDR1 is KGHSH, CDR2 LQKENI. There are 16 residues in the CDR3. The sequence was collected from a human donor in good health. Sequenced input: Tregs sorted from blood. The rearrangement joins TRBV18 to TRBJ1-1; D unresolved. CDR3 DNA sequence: TGTGCCAGCTCCCTCAGTATTGGGAGAATGAACACTGAAGCTTTCTTT. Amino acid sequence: CASSLSIGRMNTEAFF. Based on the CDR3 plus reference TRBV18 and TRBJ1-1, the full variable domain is NAGVMQNPRHLVRRRGQEARLRCSPMKGHSHVYWYRQLPEEGLKFMVYLQKENIIDESGMPKERFSAEFPKEGPSILRIQQVVRGDSAAYFCASSLSIGRMNTEAFFGQGTRLTVV.